The 5 T cell receptor beta chains listed next were all sequenced from one sample in a study of T cells in localized non-small cell lung cancer. Only in-frame clones appear in the TCRdb table, and some are missing; sequencing was by immunoSEQ multiplex PCR. The data hold under 35,000 clones, with about 90% observed a single time. The source material was peripheral blood mononuclear cells, sampled before any cancer treatment. All receptors derive from a woman aged 40-69 years with stage III lung adenocarcinoma.

This sequence joins TRBV6-5 and TRBJ2-1, with no clear D. The CDR3 runs to 14 residues. Trimming pared 2 bases from V and 3 bases from J, leaving 8 bases between. Germline assignment: CDR1 MNHEY and CDR2 SVGAGI. The CDR3: CASSYNRGYNEQFF. The CDR3 region has the DNA TGTGCCAGCAGTTACAATAGAGGCTACAATGAGCAGTTCTTC.

The chain recombines TRBV2 with TRBJ1-1; the D gene is possibly TRBD1 (5 bases). The CDR3 runs to 15 residues. The V end lost 3 bases, the J end lost 3 bases, and 14 bases lay between the germline ends. CDR1 is SNHLY and CDR2 is FYNNEI in the germline V gene. The CDR3 sequence is CASSDEAPGYTEAFF. The CDR3 DNA follows: TGTGCCAGCAGTGACGAGGCCCCAGGGTACACTGAAGCTTTCTTT.

The genes are TRBV6-4 and TRBJ2-3; possibly TRBD1 for D (5 bases). The CDR3 is 14 amino acids. V was clipped by 2 bases and J by 2 bases, with 8 bases between them. Germline values: CDR1 MRHNA, CDR2 SNTAGT. In nucleotides, the CDR3 is TGTGCCAGCAGTGACGGGGCCAACACAGATACGCAGTATTTT. It yields the protein CASSDGANTDTQYF.

This rearrangement joins TRBV5-6 to TRBJ1-1; no definite D call. The germline CDR1 and CDR2 sequences are SGHDT and YYEEEE. V lost 0 bases and J lost 6, with 9 bases in between. This CDR3 spans 13 amino acids. The CDR3 DNA is TGTGCCAGCAGCTTGGGGGCCGGGGCTGAAGCTTTCTTT. It encodes CASSLGAGAEAFF.

The V call is TRBV6-1, the J call TRBJ1-2, with 12 positions matching TRBD1. V lost 2 bases and J lost 8; bases outside the gene matches: 9. Germline V CDR1 and CDR2: MNHNS, SASEGT. The CDR3 spans 16 residues. The CDR3 DNA follows: TGTGCCAGCAGTGAACACGGGGACAGGGGGCGAGGGGGCTACACCTTC. This sequence encodes CASSEHGDRGRGGYTF.